This TCR beta chain was captured by sequencing in a study of early T cells in non-severe SARS-CoV-2 infection. TCRdb re-called the 5' RACE reads with MiXCR, one entry per CDR3 protein. The table shows tens of thousands of distinct CDR3 sequences, with roughly 6.6% occurring only once. This clonotype was counted between two and nine times. Sequencing was performed on whole blood. This receptor was identified in an adult who was a healthcare worker with PCR-confirmed SARS-CoV-2 infection or an uninfected control (not recorded which).

This chain's CDR3 is CASSLVPGVHEQYF. The CDR3 nucleotides are TGTGCCAGCAGCTTAGTGCCGGGGGTTCACGAGCAGTACTTC. The rearrangement joins TRBV11-2 to TRBJ2-7; D is possibly TRBD2 (6 bases). V gave up 1 base and J gave up 5 bases, with 12 bases separating them. CDR3 length: 14 residues. Looked up from germline, CDR1 is SGHAT and CDR2 is FQNNGV.